The 5 T cell receptor beta chains below come from one sample, sequenced in a study of cytomegalovirus exposure and HLA in healthy donors. 13 Jbeta primers and 60 Vbeta primers were used for the PCR. TCRdb keeps only in-frame clones here, not all; method: immunoSEQ multiplex PCR. The sample yields 150,000 to 200,000 clones, 70% to 90% seen once. The sequencing input was PBMCs. The receptors stem from a woman aged 18-29 years in good health and CMV-seropositive.

V usage is TRBV9 and J usage is TRBJ2-7, with 10 bases that match TRBD1. V was clipped by 0 bases and J by 0 bases; unmatched bases: 0. The length of the CDR3 is 15 residues. The germline gives CDR1 SGDLS, CDR2 YYNGEE. CDR3 loop: CASSVGTGGSYEQYF. In DNA, the CDR3 is TGTGCCAGCAGCGTAGGGACAGGGGGCTCCTACGAGCAGTACTTC.

This chain uses TRBV5-1 with TRBJ2-7; the match to TRBD2 covers 7 bases. In germline, CDR1 is SGHRS, CDR2 YFSETQ. The V gene end was trimmed by 3 bases and the J gene end by 3 bases; junction bases not matched to a gene: 9. This CDR3 contains 15 residues. The CDR3 spells CASSWGGLADYEQYF. The CDR3 DNA sequence: TGCGCCAGCAGCTGGGGGGGACTTGCGGACTACGAGCAGTACTTC. The whole variable domain, remainder taken from reference TRBV5-1 and TRBJ2-7, is KAGVTQTPRYLIKTRGQQVTLSCSPISGHRSVSWYQQTPGQGLQFLFEYFSETQRNKGNFPGRFSGRQFSNSRSEMNVSTLELGDSALYLCASSWGGLADYEQYFGPGTRLTVT.

The sample holds one count of this clone. The chain has TRBV28 and TRBJ1-5; TRBD1 is a possible D gene (5 bases). Trimming shortened V by 7 bases and J by 5 bases, and 21 bases separated the two germline ends. CDR1 MDHEN and CDR2 SYDVKM come from the germline V gene. This CDR3 contains 16 residues. In DNA, the CDR3 is TGTGCCAGCAATCACGCCCTGGGGGGGGGTTATCAGCCCCAGCATTTT. Its protein product is CASNHALGGGYQPQHF.

V is TRBV6-4 and J is TRBJ1-6; D is ambiguous. The CDR3 runs to 15 residues. V dropped 2 bases and J dropped 7 bases, with 12 bases sitting between them. Germline CDR1 reads MRHNA; CDR2 reads SNTAGT. In DNA, the CDR3 is TGTGCCAGCAGTGACGAGGTCGGCGGCAATTCACCCCTCCACTTT. It translates to CASSDEVGGNSPLHF.

This clone was observed a single time. Here the CDR3 reads CASRRQIDNEKLFF. The CDR3, as DNA: TGTGCCAGCAGAAGACAGATAGATAATGAAAAACTGTTTTTT. The chain uses TRBV2 and TRBJ1-4, with a tentative D call TRBD1 (5 bases). Germline lookup yields CDR1 SNHLY and CDR2 FYNNEI. V was trimmed by 6 bases and J by 4 bases, leaving 12 bases between them. This CDR3 is built from 14 residues. The entire variable domain, with the rest obtained from reference TRBV2 and TRBJ1-4, is as follows: EPEVTQTPSHQVTQMGQEVILRCVPISNHLYFYWYRQILGQKVEFLVSFYNNEISEKSEIFDDQFSVERPDGSNFTLKIRSTKLEDSAMYFCASRRQIDNEKLFFGSGTQLSVL.